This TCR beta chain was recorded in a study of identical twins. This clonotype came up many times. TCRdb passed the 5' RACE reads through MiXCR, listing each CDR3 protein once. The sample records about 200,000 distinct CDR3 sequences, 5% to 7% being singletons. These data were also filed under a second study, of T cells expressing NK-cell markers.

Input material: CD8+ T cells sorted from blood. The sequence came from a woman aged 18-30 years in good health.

The CDR3 DNA follows: TGTGCCAGCAGCCCGAACCCGGGGGGGCCCCACAATGAGCAGTTCTTC. It is translated as CASSPNPGGPHNEQFF. The chain couples TRBV7-9 to TRBJ2-1; 8 bases agree with TRBD2. Germline V gene lookup returns CDR1 SEHNR and CDR2 FQNEAQ (reference sequence). The ends lost 5 bases at V and 5 bases at J; junction bases unmatched: 11. The CDR3 has 16 residues.